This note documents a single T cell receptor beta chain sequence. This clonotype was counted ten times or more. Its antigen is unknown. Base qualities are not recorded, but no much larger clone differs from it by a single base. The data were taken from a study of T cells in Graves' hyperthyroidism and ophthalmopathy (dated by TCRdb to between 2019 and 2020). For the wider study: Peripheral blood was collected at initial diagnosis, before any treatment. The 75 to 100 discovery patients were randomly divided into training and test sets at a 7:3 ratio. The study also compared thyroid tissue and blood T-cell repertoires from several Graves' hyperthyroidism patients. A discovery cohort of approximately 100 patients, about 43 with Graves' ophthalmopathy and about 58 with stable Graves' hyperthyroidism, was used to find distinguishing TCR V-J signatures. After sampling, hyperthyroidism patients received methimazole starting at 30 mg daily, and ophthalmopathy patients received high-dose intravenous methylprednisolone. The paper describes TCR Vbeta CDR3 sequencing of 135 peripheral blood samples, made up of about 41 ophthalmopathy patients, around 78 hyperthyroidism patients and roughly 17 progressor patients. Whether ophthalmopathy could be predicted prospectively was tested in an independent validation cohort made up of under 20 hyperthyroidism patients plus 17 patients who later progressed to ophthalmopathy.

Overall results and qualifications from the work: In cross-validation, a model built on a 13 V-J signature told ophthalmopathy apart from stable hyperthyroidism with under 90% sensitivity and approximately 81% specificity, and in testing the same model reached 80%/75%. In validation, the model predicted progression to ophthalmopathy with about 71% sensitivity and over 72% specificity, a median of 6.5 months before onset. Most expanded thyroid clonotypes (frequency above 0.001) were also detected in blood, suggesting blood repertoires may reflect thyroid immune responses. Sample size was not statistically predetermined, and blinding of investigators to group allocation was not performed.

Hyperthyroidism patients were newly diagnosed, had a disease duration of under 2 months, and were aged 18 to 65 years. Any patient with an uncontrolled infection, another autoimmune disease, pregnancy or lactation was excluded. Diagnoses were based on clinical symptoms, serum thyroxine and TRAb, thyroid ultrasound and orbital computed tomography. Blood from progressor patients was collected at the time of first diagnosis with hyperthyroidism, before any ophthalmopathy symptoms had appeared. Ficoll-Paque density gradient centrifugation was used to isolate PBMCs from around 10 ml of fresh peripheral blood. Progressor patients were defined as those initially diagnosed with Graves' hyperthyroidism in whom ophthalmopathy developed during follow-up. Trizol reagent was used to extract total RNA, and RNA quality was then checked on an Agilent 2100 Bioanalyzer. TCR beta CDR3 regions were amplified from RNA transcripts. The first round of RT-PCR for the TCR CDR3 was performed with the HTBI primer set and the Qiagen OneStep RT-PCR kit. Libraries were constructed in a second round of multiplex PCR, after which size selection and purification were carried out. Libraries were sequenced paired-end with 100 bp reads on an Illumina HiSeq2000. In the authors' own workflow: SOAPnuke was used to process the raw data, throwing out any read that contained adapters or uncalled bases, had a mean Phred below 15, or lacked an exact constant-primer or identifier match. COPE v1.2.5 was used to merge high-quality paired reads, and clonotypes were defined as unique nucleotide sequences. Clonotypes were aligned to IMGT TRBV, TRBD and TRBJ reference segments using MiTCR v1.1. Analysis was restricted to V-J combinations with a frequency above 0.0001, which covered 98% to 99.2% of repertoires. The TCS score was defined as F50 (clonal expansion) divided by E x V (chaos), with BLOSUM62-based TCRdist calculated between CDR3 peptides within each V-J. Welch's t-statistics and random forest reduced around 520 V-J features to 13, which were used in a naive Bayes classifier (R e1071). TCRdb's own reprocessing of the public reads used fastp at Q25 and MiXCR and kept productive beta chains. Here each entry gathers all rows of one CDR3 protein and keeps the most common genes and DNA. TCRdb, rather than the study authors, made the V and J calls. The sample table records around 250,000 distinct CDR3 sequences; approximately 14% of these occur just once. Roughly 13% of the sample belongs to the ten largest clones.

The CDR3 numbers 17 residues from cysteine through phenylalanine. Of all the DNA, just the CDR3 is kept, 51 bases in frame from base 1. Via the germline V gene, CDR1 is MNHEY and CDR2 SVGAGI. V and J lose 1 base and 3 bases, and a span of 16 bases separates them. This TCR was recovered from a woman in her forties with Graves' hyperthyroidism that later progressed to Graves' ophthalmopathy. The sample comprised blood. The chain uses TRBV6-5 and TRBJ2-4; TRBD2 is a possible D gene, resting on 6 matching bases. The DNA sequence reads TGTGCCAGCAGTTACTTTGGAGGGAGTGACGGCAAAAACATTCAGTACTTC. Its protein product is CASSYFGGSDGKNIQYF.